A selection of T cell receptor beta chains follows, all from one sample in a study of T cell responses to AZD1222 COVID-19 vaccine. Measured with immunoSEQ multiplex PCR; TCRdb has only the in-frame clones, and not every one. This table holds roughly 77,000 clones, nearly 90% found once. Sequences were derived from peripheral blood, sampled on day 0 of MenACWY control vaccination. These receptors were obtained from an adult in good health. The CDR3 runs from the conserved cysteine through the conserved F or W.

j_call | v_call | cdr3_aa
TRBJ1-1 | TRBV19 | CASSPQGGTEAFF
TRBJ2-7 | TRBV15 | CATARQSSSYEQYF
TRBJ1-2 | TRBV14 | CASSQDSRYGYTF
TRBJ1-5 | TRBV19 | CASSSSQGALNQPQHF
TRBJ1-4 | TRBV7-9 | CASSLSTGRPNEKLFF
TRBJ2-5 | TRBV7-2 | CASSLPLMETQYF
TRBJ2-7 | TRBV4-2 | CASSQGDTTYEQYF
TRBJ1-6 | TRBV5-6 | CASSLNRRANSPLHF
TRBJ1-2 | TRBV27 | CASSFLDSNYGYTF
TRBJ1-5 | TRBV6-5 | CASSYRQGHQPQHF
TRBJ1-1 | TRBV18 | CASSPQNVNTEAFF
TRBJ1-1 | TRBV12-5 | CASGLGNRLNTEAFF
TRBJ1-6 | TRBV3-1/TRBV3-2 | CASSPQGQFGSPLHF
TRBJ2-7 | TRBV9 | CASSVDSKYEQYF
TRBJ1-4 | TRBV27 | CASSLRGSTNEKLFF
TRBJ2-5 | TRBV6-6 | CASSTGTGKETQYF
TRBJ2-1 | TRBV7-2 | CASKPGSSYNEQFF
TRBJ1-2 | TRBV12-2 | CASRRGTGGYYGYTF
TRBJ2-3 | TRBV7-2 | CASSLGSPRGADTQYF
TRBJ2-3 | TRBV28 | CATGQGKGDTQYF
TRBJ1-5 | TRBV2 | CAGCPTGEGPQHF
TRBJ1-6 | TRBV19 | CASSIADYESPLHF
TRBJ1-1 | TRBV19 | CATKRQGSNTEAFF
TRBJ2-5 | TRBV18 | CASSHGTGGKETQYF
TRBJ1-6 | TRBV5-1 | CASSVDRGRSPLHF
TRBJ1-2 | TRBV4-1 | CASSQAALNYGYTF
TRBJ2-7 | TRBV27 | CASSLYRGPYEQYF
TRBJ1-2 | TRBV5-1 | CASSQGTANYGYTF
TRBJ2-3 | TRBV21-1 | CASSMASTDTQYF
TRBJ2-1 | TRBV9 | CASSLGDWDNEQFF
TRBJ1-1 | TRBV28 | CASTLGLMNTEAFF
TRBJ1-1 | TRBV24-1 | CATSDSSLTEAFF
TRBJ2-7 | TRBV25-1 | CASSESVREPSYEQYF
TRBJ1-2 | TRBV9 | CASSATTGYGYTF
TRBJ1-2 | TRBV20-1 | CTPKTAGGYTF
TRBJ2-1 | TRBV6-6 | CASSYSKTEQFF
TRBJ1-4 | TRBV23-1 | CASSSRAANEKLFF
TRBJ2-1 | TRBV7-8 | CASSLEESPAGAYNEQFF
TRBJ1-6 | TRBV6-6 | CASSLSNSPLHF
TRBJ1-2 | TRBV5-5 | CASSLVQVQYGYTF
TRBJ2-3 | TRBV9 | CASSVPGRDTQYF
TRBJ1-2 | TRBV27 | CAPSYNDYGYTF
TRBJ1-2 | TRBV28 | CASSLGGGYGYTF
TRBJ2-7 | TRBV2 | CASSGGQGQHEQYF
TRBJ1-3 | TRBV19 | CASKGAARNTIYF
TRBJ1-2 | TRBV5-4 | CASSTGQAPYGYTF
TRBJ1-2 | TRBV24-1 | CATTKDREGYTF
TRBJ2-7 | TRBV11-1 | CASSLGGIEQYF
TRBJ1-2 | TRBV6-5 | CASSYTAGHNYGYTF
TRBJ2-7 | TRBV18 | CASSPQLARDFYEQYF
TRBJ1-4 | TRBV30 | CAGGQGAREKLFF
TRBJ1-2 | TRBV19 | CASSIDLNRADGYTF
TRBJ2-1 | TRBV19 | CASMDRGSASSYNEQFF
TRBJ1-1 | TRBV7-8 | CASSLMGGENTEAFF
TRBJ1-1 | TRBV7-9 | CASSFSENTEAFF
TRBJ1-1 | TRBV7-6 | CASTSMGAMNTEAFF
TRBJ2-2 | TRBV7-8 | CASSWDSAPNTGELFF